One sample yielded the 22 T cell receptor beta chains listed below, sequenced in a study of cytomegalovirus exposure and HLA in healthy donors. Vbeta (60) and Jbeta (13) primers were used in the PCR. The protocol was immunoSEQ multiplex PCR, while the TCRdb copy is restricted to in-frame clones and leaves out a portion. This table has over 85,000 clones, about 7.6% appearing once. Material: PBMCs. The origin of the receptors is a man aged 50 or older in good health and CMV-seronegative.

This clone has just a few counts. The chain's CDR3 is CASSLQRELDEQFF. CDR3 sequence (DNA): TGTGCCAGCAGTTTACAGCGGGAGCTGGATGAGCAGTTCTTC. The V and J genes are TRBV28 and TRBJ2-1, with TRBD2 identical over 8 bases. CDR1 and CDR2 from the germline V gene are MDHEN and SYDVKM. The CDR3 runs to 14 residues. V dropped 2 bases and J dropped 8; count of bases not matched to a gene: 5.

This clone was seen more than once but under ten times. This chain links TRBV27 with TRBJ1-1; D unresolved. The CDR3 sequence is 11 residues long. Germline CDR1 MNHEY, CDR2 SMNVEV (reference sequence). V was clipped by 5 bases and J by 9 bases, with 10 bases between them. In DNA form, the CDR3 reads TGTGCCAGCAGTGAGTACGGGAAAGCTTTCTTT. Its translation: CASSEYGKAFF.

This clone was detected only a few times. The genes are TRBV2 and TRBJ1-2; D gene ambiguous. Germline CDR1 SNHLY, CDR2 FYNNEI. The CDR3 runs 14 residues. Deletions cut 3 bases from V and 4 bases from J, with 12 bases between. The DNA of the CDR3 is TGTGCCAGCAGTGACGCCTCCATCAGCTATGGCTACACCTTC. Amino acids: CASSDASISYGYTF.

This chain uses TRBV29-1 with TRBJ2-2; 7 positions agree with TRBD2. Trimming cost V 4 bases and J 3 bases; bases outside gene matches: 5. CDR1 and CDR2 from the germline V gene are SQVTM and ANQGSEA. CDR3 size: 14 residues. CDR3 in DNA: TGCAGCGTTGGGCTAGCGGTTCACACCGGGGAGCTGTTTTTT. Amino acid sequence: CSVGLAVHTGELFF.

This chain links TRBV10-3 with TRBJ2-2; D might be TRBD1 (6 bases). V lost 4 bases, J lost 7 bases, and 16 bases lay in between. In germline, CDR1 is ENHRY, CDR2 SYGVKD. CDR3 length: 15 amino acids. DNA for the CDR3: TGTGCCATCAGTGGACAACAGGGATCCATCGGGGAGCTGTTTTTT. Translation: CAISGQQGSIGELFF.

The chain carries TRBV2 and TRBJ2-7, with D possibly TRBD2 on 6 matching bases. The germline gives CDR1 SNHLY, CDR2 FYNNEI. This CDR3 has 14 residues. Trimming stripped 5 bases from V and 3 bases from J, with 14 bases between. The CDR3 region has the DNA TGTGCCAGCAGTCCTCAGGGAGGTAGCTACGAGCAGTACTTC. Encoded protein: CASSPQGGSYEQYF.

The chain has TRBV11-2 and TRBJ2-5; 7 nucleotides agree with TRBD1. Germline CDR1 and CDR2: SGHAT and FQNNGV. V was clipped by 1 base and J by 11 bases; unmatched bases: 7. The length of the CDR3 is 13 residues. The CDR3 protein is CASSLVRGQVQYF. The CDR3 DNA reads TGTGCCAGCAGCTTAGTTAGGGGGCAGGTGCAGTACTTC.

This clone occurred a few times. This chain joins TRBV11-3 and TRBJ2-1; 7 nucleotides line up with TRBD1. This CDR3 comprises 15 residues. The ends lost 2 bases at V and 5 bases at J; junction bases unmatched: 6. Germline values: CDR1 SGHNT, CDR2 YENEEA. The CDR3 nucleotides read TGTGCCAGCAGCTTATCTGACAGGGAAAACAATGAGCAGTTCTTC. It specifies CASSLSDRENNEQFF.

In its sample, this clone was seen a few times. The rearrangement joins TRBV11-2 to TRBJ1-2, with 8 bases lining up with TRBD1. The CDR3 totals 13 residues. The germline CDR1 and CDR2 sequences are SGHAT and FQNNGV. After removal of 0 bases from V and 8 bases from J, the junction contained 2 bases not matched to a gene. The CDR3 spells CASSLEAGGGYTF. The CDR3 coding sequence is TGTGCCAGCAGCTTAGAGGCAGGGGGCGGCTACACCTTC.

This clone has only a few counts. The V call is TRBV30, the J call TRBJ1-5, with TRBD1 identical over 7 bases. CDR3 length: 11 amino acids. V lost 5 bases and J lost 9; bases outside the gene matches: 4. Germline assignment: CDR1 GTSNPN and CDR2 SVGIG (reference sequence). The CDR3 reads CAWSHRGPQHF. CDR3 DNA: TGTGCCTGGTCCCACAGGGGGCCCCAGCATTTT.

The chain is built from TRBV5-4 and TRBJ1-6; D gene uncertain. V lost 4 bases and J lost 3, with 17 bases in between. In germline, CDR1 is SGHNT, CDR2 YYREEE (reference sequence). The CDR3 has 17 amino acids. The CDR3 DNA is TGTGCCAGCAGCCTATTTTTCGGCGGAAGCTATAATTCACCCCTCCACTTT. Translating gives CASSLFFGGSYNSPLHF.

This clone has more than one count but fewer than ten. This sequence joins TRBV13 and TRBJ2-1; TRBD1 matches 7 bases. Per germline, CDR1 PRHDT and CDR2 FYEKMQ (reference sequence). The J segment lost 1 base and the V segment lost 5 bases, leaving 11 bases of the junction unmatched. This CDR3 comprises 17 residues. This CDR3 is CASSRTGRKVSYNEQFF. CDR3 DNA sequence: TGTGCCAGCAGCCGGACAGGACGTAAGGTTTCCTACAATGAGCAGTTCTTC.

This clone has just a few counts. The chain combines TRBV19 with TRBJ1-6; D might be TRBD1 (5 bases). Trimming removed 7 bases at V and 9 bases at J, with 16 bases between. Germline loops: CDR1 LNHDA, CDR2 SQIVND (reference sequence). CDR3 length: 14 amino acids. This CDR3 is CASTERMGGSPLHF. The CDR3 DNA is TGTGCCAGTACCGAGAGGATGGGGGGTTCACCCCTCCACTTT.

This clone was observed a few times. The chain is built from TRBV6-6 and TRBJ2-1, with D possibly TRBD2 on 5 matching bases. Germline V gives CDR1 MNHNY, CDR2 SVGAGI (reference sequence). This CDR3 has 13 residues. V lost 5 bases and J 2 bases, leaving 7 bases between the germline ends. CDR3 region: CASSPGAYNEQFF. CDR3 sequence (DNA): TGTGCCAGCAGTCCCGGGGCCTACAATGAGCAGTTCTTC.

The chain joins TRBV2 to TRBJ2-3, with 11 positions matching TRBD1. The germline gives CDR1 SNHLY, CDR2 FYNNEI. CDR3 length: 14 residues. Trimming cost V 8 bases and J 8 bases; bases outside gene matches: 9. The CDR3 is CASQDRGLGGTQYF. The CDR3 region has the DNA TGTGCCAGCCAGGACAGGGGGCTAGGAGGTACGCAGTATTTT.

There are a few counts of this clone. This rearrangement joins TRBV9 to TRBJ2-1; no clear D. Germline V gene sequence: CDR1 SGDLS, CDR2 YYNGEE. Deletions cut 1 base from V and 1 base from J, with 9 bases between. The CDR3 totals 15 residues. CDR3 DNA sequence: TGTGCCAGCAGCGTAAGTGGCGGATCCTACAATGAGCAGTTCTTC. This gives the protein CASSVSGGSYNEQFF.

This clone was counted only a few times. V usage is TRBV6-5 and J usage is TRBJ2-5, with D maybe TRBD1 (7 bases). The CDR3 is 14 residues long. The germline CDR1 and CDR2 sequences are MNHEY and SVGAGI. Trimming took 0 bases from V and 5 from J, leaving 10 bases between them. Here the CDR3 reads CASSYSPGGETQYF. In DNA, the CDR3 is TGTGCCAGCAGTTACTCTCCAGGGGGGGAGACCCAGTACTTC.

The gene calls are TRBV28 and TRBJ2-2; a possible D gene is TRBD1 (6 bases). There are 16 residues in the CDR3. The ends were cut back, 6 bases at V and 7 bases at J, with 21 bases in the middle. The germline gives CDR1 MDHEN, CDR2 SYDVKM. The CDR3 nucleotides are TGTGCCAGCAGCCTACATACGCGACAGGCGGTCGGGGAGCTGTTTTTT. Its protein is CASSLHTRQAVGELFF.

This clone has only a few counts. The CDR3 here is CASSLAGQGIQPQHF. CDR3 in DNA: TGTGCCAGCAGCTTGGCCGGACAGGGGATCCAGCCCCAGCATTTT. This chain links TRBV7-8 with TRBJ1-5; TRBD1 agrees at 9 bases. The CDR3 covers 15 residues. Germline CDR1 reads SGHVS; CDR2 reads FQNEAQ. Losses at the gene ends were 3 bases for V and 7 bases for J; bases not matched to a gene: 7.

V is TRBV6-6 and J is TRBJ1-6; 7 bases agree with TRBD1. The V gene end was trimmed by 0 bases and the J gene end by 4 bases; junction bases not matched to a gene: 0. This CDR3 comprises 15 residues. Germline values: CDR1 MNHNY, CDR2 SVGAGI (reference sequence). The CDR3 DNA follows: TGTGCCAGCAGTTACTCGACAGGGTATAATTCACCCCTCCACTTT. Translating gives CASSYSTGYNSPLHF.

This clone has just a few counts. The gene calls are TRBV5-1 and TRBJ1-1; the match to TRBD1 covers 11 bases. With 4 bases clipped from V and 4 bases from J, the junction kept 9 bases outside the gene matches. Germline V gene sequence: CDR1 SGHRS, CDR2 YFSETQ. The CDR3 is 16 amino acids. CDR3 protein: CASSQRPGQGVTEAFF. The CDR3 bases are TGCGCCAGCAGCCAGCGTCCGGGACAGGGGGTCACTGAAGCTTTCTTT.

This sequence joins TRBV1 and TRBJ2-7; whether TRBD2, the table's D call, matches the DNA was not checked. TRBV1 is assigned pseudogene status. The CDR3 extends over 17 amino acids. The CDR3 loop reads CTSSQDRAGGPRWEQYF. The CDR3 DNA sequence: TGCACCAGCAGCCAAGATAGAGCGGGGGGTCCCCGGTGGGAGCAGTACTTC.